This record looks at one T cell receptor beta chain sequence and its context. Isolation of PBMCs gave at least 6.5 million cells per sample. The data were taken from a study of blood T cells in healthy people across ages. A second PCR, run for roughly 7 to 11 cycles, used a sample-barcoded 5' primer plus a J-beta primer mix. Tagging of each cDNA molecule was performed by a template-switch adaptor with 12 random nucleotides. The yield of each sample was at least 2.5 million CDR3-containing paired-end reads. A single record per CDR3 protein comes from TCRdb applying MiXCR to the 5' RACE reads. The sample has 720,000 or so distinct CDR3 sequences; around two fifths are singletons. Germline assignment: CDR1 MNHEY and CDR2 SMNVEV (reference sequence). This CDR3 has 15 amino acids.

This TCR derives from a man aged 80 or over in good health. The sequenced material came from blood. This chain links TRBV27 with TRBJ2-5, with 7 bases identical to TRBD1. TRBJ2-7 matches the DNA end more closely, so the J call is doubtful. The CDR3: CASSFGLSGGREQYF. The CDR3 region has the DNA TGTGCCAGCAGTTTTGGTTTGTCAGGGGGACGCGAGCAGTACTTC.